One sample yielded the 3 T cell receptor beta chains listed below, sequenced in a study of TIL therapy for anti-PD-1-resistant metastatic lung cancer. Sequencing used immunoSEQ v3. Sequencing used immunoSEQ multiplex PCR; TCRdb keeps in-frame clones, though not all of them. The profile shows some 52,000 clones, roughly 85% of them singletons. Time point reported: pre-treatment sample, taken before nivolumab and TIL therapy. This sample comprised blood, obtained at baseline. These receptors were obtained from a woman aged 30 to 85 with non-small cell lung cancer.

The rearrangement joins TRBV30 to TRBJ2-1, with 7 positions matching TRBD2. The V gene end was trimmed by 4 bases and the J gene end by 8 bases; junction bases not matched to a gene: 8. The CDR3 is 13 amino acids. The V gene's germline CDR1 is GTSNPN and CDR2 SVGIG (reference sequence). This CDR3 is CAWKRGAGDEQFF. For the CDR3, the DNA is TGTGCCTGGAAGCGGGGTGCTGGGGATGAGCAGTTCTTC.

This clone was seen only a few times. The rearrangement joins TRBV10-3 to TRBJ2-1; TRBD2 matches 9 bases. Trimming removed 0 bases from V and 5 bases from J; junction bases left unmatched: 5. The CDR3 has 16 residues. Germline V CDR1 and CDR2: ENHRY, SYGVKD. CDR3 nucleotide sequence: TGTGCCATCAGTGAGTCGATGGCGGGGGGGAACAATGAGCAGTTCTTC. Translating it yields CAISESMAGGNNEQFF.

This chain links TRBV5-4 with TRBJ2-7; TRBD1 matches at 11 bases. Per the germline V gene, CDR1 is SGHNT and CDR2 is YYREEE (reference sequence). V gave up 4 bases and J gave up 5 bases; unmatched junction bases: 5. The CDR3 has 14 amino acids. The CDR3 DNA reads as TGTGCCAGCAGCCCAGGACAGGGGGCCCACGAGCAGTACTTC. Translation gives CASSPGQGAHEQYF.